Shown below are 31 T cell receptor beta chains from a single sample sequenced in a study of T cell repertoires in cytomegalovirus infection. No antigen has been assigned to these receptors. TCRdb passed the reads through MiXCR, listing each CDR3 protein once. The sample yields approximately 770,000 distinct CDR3 sequences, under 35% seen once. The source material was cultured CD8+ T cells from PBMCs, sampled from culture after CMV antigen stimulation. Receptor source: a human donor in good health (CMV status not recorded). Some clones in this sample may be carry-over from other donors' samples.

This sequence joins TRBV4-3 and TRBJ2-1, with D unresolved. Trimming removed 1 base at V and 5 bases at J, with 18 bases between. This CDR3 has 17 residues. Germline CDR1 is LGHNA and CDR2 is YSLEER. The CDR3: CASSQVGSGYGDNEQFF. The CDR3, as DNA: TGCGCCAGCAGCCAAGTTGGTTCCGGGTATGGGGACAATGAGCAGTTCTTC.

This clonotype has only a few counts. The chain has TRBV29-1 and TRBJ2-5; TRBD2 matches at 11 bases. Trimming took 2 bases from V and 1 from J; bases not matched to a gene: 0. CDR3 size: 14 residues. Germline V CDR1 and CDR2: SQVTM, ANQGSEA. The CDR3 DNA follows: TGCAGCGTTGAACTAGCGGGGGGCCAAGAGACCCAGTACTTC. Translated, it gives CSVELAGGQETQYF. The full variable domain, completed using reference TRBV29-1 and TRBJ2-5, is SAVISQKPSRDICQRGTSLTIQCQVDSQVTMMFWYRQQPGQSLTLIATANQGSEATYESGFVIDKFPISRPNLTFSTLTVSNMSPEDSSIYLCSVELAGGQETQYFGPGTRLLVL.

V and J are TRBV10-2 and TRBJ2-7; D possibly corresponds to TRBD1 (6 bases). V was pared by 3 bases and J by 4 bases, with 10 bases between. The CDR3 has 13 amino acids. Germline V gene sequence: CDR1 WSHSY, CDR2 SAAADI. CDR3 nucleotides: TGCGCCAGCAGTGACAGGGGTGTATACGAGCAGTACTTC. This translates into CASSDRGVYEQYF.

The chain carries TRBV4-1 and TRBJ2-7; D is possibly TRBD2 (7 bases). V shed 4 bases and J shed 0 bases, with 13 bases lying between them. Germline V gene data show CDR1 as MGHRA and CDR2 as YSYEKL. This CDR3 is 15 amino acids long. The chain's CDR3 is CASSRVGGPSYEQYF. DNA of the CDR3: TGCGCCAGCAGCCGGGTCGGGGGGCCCTCCTACGAGCAGTACTTC.

The V gene is TRBV20-1, the J gene TRBJ1-2; D is unclear. Germline-derived CDR1 and CDR2 are DFQATT and SNEGSKA (reference sequence). V was trimmed by 5 bases and J by 3 bases, leaving 22 bases between them. This CDR3 has 16 residues. CDR3 region: CSAQTWSKAGDYGYTF. CDR3 DNA: TGCAGTGCTCAGACGTGGAGCAAGGCCGGGGACTATGGCTACACCTTC.

This clonotype has only a few counts. V gene TRBV7-6 combines with J gene TRBJ2-1; weak D call: TRBD1 (5 bases). Germline V gene sequence: CDR1 SGHVS, CDR2 FNYEAQ. Trimming removed 4 bases from V and 1 base from J, with 11 bases in between. The CDR3 totals 15 residues. CDR3 coding DNA: TGTGCCAGCAGCTCAGGGCTAACGTCCTACAATGAGCAGTTCTTC. Amino acid sequence: CASSSGLTSYNEQFF.

This clonotype was observed a handful of times. This chain links TRBV19 with TRBJ2-1; D is ambiguous. Germline V gene data show CDR1 as LNHDA and CDR2 as SQIVND (reference sequence). Trimming left V 0 bases short and J 4 bases short, with 10 bases between. The length of the CDR3 is 15 residues. CDR3 sequence reads: CASSIDGEEYNEQFF. The CDR3 DNA reads as TGTGCCAGTAGTATAGATGGGGAAGAGTACAATGAGCAGTTCTTC.

The chain is built from TRBV4-1 and TRBJ2-2, with 7 bases aligning to TRBD2. The trim removed 4 bases at V and 7 bases at J, leaving 6 bases unmatched. The CDR3 length is 14 residues. Per the germline V gene, CDR1 is MGHRA and CDR2 is YSYEKL. The CDR3 DNA reads TGCGCCAGCAGCCCATCCTGGGGGGGCGGGGAGCTGTTTTTT. This codes for CASSPSWGGGELFF.

A few counts support this clonotype. V is TRBV11-2 and J is TRBJ2-3; D gene ambiguous. Trimming pared 3 bases from V and 5 bases from J, leaving 12 bases between. The CDR3 is made up of 14 amino acids. From germline, CDR1 is SGHAT and CDR2 FQNNGV. CDR3 sequence reads: CASSFDGIVDTQYF. CDR3 DNA sequence: TGTGCCAGCAGCTTTGATGGGATTGTAGATACGCAGTATTTT.

This clonotype was observed many times. V gene TRBV7-6 combines with J gene TRBJ2-6; D is unclear. Germline assignment: CDR1 SGHVS and CDR2 FNYEAQ. The ends were cut back, 1 base at V and 0 bases at J, with 7 bases in the middle. This CDR3 has 16 amino acids. The CDR3 nucleotides are TGTGCCAGCAGCTTAGGTTATGGCTCTGGGGCCAACGTCCTGACTTTC. Translated, it gives CASSLGYGSGANVLTF.

This clonotype came up a few times. V is TRBV29-1 and J is TRBJ1-1; D gene ambiguous. This CDR3 is built from 11 residues. The V end was cut by 2 bases, the J end by 2 bases, with 3 bases between. Germline CDR1 SQVTM, CDR2 ANQGSEA. The CDR3 here is CSVEHNTEAFF. CDR3 in DNA: TGCAGCGTTGAACACAACACTGAAGCTTTCTTT.

This clonotype has a handful of counts. This rearrangement joins TRBV6-1 to TRBJ2-1; D uncertain. CDR1 and CDR2 from the germline V gene are MNHNS and SASEGT. With 4 bases removed from V and 9 bases from J, the gap between germline ends came to 7 bases. CDR3 length equals 11 residues. CDR3 residues: CASSGLVEQFF. The CDR3 nucleotides are TGTGCCAGCAGTGGCCTGGTTGAGCAGTTCTTC.

There are many counts of this clonotype. V and J are TRBV7-9 and TRBJ1-4; 9 positions agree with TRBD1. CDR3 length: 17 residues. With V trimmed by 9 bases and J by 3 bases, 14 bases remained unmatched. The germline CDR1 and CDR2 sequences are SEHNR and FQNEAQ (reference sequence). CDR3 bases: TGTGCCAGTCGATCCGGGACAGGGAGTCTTCCTAATGAAAAACTGTTTTTT. Encoded protein: CASRSGTGSLPNEKLFF. The variable domain in full, completed from reference TRBV7-9 and TRBJ1-4, reads DTGVSQNPRHKITKRGQNVTFRCDPISEHNRLYWYRQTLGQGPEFLTYFQNEAQLEKSRLLSDRFSAERPKGSFSTLEIQRTEQGDSAMYLCASRSGTGSLPNEKLFFGSGTQLSVL.

The J gene is TRBJ2-3, the V gene TRBV6-8, with D possibly TRBD2 on 5 matching bases. V was trimmed by 7 bases and J by 2 bases, leaving 16 bases between them. The CDR3 contains 15 residues. Per germline, CDR1 MNHGY and CDR2 SAAAGT. DNA for the CDR3: TGTGCCAGCACCCTCGGGGTGACTAACACAGATACGCAGTATTTT. Residues: CASTLGVTNTDTQYF.

This clonotype occurred a few times. The chain carries TRBV4-3 and TRBJ2-1; possibly TRBD1 for D (6 bases). Deletions cut 3 bases from V and 5 bases from J, with 17 bases between. Germline loops: CDR1 LGHNA, CDR2 YSLEER. This CDR3 region has 16 residues. Here the CDR3 DNA reads TGCGCCAGCAGCCAGGCTAAGGGGGAATGGGACAATGAGCAGTTCTTC. The encoded protein is CASSQAKGEWDNEQFF.

This clonotype was counted between two and nine times. The chain is built from TRBV4-1 and TRBJ1-1, with unresolved D. V gave up 1 base and J gave up 5 bases, with 8 bases separating them. CDR3 length: 13 residues. The germline gives CDR1 MGHRA, CDR2 YSYEKL. The CDR3 sequence is CASSQVERTEAFF. Written as DNA, the CDR3 is TGCGCCAGCAGCCAAGTGGAAAGGACTGAAGCTTTCTTT.

V gene TRBV19 combines with J gene TRBJ1-5; the D gene is possibly TRBD1 (5 bases). The CDR3 sequence is 15 residues long. Germline CDR1 LNHDA, CDR2 SQIVND (reference sequence). The V end was cut by 3 bases, the J end by 5 bases, with 14 bases between. CDR3 DNA sequence: TGTGCCAGTAGTATCGCACAGGCTATGCATCAGCCCCAGCATTTT. As protein: CASSIAQAMHQPQHF.

The J gene is TRBJ2-7, the V gene TRBV10-3, with 10 bases fitting TRBD1. J was trimmed by 5 bases and V by 5 bases; bases with no gene match: 6. Germline loops: CDR1 ENHRY, CDR2 SYGVKD. The CDR3 spans 14 residues. CDR3 sequence (DNA): TGTGCCATCAGTAGTGACAGGGGGCGAGACGAGCAGTACTTC. Its translation: CAISSDRGRDEQYF.

The chain carries TRBV7-9 and TRBJ2-1; D is unclear. Trimming pared 2 bases from V and 9 bases from J, leaving 8 bases between. CDR3 length: 12 amino acids. CDR1 is SEHNR, CDR2 FQNEAQ, per germline (reference sequence). The CDR3 is CASSLTWAEQFF. The CDR3 DNA sequence: TGTGCCAGCAGCTTAACCTGGGCTGAGCAGTTCTTC.

The J gene is TRBJ1-2, the V gene TRBV4-3; TRBD1 might be the D (5 bases). This CDR3 is built from 17 residues. Trimming removed 0 bases at V and 1 base at J, with 15 bases between. Germline CDR1 LGHNA, CDR2 YSLEER. CDR3: CASSQDGPLRVNYGYTF. CDR3 nucleotide sequence: TGCGCCAGCAGCCAAGACGGACCCCTCAGGGTTAACTATGGCTACACCTTC.

Comment on this clonotype: A much more abundant neighbour one base away suggests this may be a read error. The chain employs TRBV7-6 and TRBJ2-1, with D tentatively TRBD2 (5 bases). This CDR3 spans 13 amino acids. The germline CDR1 and CDR2 sequences are SGHVS and FNYEAQ. CDR3 sequence: CASSLGLSRERFF. The CDR3 DNA is TGTGCCAGCAGCTTAGGTCTCTCAAGGGAGCGGTTCTTC. The whole variable domain, remainder taken from reference TRBV7-6 and TRBJ2-1, is GAGVSQSPRYKVTKRGQDVALRCDPISGHVSLYWYRQALGQGPEFLTYFNYEAQQDKSGLPNDRFSAERPEGSISTLTIQRTEQRDSAMYRCASSLGLSRERFFGPGTRLTVL.

This clonotype was found many times. V and J are TRBV7-2 and TRBJ1-1, with D maybe TRBD1 (5 bases). The V end was cut by 2 bases, the J end by 0 bases, with 13 bases between. CDR3 length equals 16 residues. Germline lookup yields CDR1 SGHTA and CDR2 FQGNSA. CDR3 coding DNA: TGTGCCAGCAGCTTAAGATCAGGCAGGGTGAACACTGAAGCTTTCTTT. Translated, it gives CASSLRSGRVNTEAFF.

This clonotype was seen at least ten times. The V gene is TRBV7-9, the J gene TRBJ1-1; D possibly corresponds to TRBD1 (5 bases). Trimming shortened V by 3 bases and J by 1 base, and 9 bases separated the two germline ends. There are 14 residues in the CDR3. Germline lookup yields CDR1 SEHNR and CDR2 FQNEAQ (reference sequence). CDR3 nucleotide sequence: TGTGCCAGCAGCTTGAAGGGGTCGAACACTGAAGCTTTCTTT. It translates to CASSLKGSNTEAFF. Full variable domain (missing parts from reference TRBV7-9 and TRBJ1-1): DTGVSQNPRHKITKRGQNVTFRCDPISEHNRLYWYRQTLGQGPEFLTYFQNEAQLEKSRLLSDRFSAERPKGSFSTLEIQRTEQGDSAMYLCASSLKGSNTEAFFGQGTRLTVV.

A remark on this clonotype: Compared with germline, one end of the junction differs, possibly owing to a read error. V is TRBV7-7 and J is TRBJ1-4; TRBD1 is a possible D gene (5 bases). Germline-derived CDR1 and CDR2 are SSHAT and FNYEAQ (reference sequence). This CDR3 has 14 residues. CDR3 sequence reads: CASSLDSGTGKLFF. The CDR3 coding sequence is TGTGCTAGCAGCTTAGATTCCGGGACCGGAAAACTGTTTTTT.

The sample holds a few counts of this clonotype. J is TRBJ1-1 and V is TRBV7-9; no firm D call. The CDR3 runs to 15 residues. Germline V lookup: CDR1 SEHNR, CDR2 FQNEAQ (reference sequence). V lost 1 base and J 1 base, leaving 10 bases between the germline ends. The chain's CDR3 is CASSLDSRQNTEAFF. The CDR3 DNA reads TGTGCCAGCAGCTTAGATAGTCGGCAGAACACTGAAGCTTTCTTT.

This clonotype was observed a few times. The V and J genes are TRBV12-3 or TRBV12-4 and TRBJ1-5, with a tentative D call TRBD1 (6 bases). The CDR3 spans 15 residues. V was shortened by 3 bases and J by 2 bases, with 11 bases between the two germline ends. The CDR3 reads CASSLRQDGNQPQHF. The CDR3 bases are TGTGCCAGCAGTTTGAGACAGGACGGCAATCAGCCCCAGCATTTT.

This clonotype has a count of ten or more. The chain combines TRBV7-2 with TRBJ2-3; TRBD2 matches at 8 bases. V dropped 4 bases and J dropped 1; count of bases not matched to a gene: 22. The CDR3 runs to 21 residues. Germline V gene lookup returns CDR1 SGHTA and CDR2 FQGNSA. CDR3 bases: TGTGCCAGCAGCTCAGCACAGGTGGCTAGCGGGCTACGTTGGGGCACAGATACGCAGTATTTT. This translates into CASSSAQVASGLRWGTDTQYF.

This clonotype showed up just a few times. This sequence joins TRBV6-2 or TRBV6-3 and TRBJ2-3; 10 bases agree with TRBD2. This CDR3 is 16 amino acids long. The trim removed 2 bases at V and 3 bases at J, leaving 5 bases unmatched. Germline assignment: CDR1 MNHEY and CDR2 SVGEGT. The DNA for the CDR3 is TGTGCCAGCAGTTACCGCCTAGCGGGGGTAACAGATACGCAGTATTTT. It yields the protein CASSYRLAGVTDTQYF.

V and J are TRBV6-5 and TRBJ1-2, with D possibly TRBD1 on 6 matching bases. V lost 5 bases and J 4 bases, leaving 14 bases between the germline ends. CDR1 and CDR2 (germline): MNHEY, SVGAGI. The CDR3 loop spans 14 amino acids. In DNA, the CDR3 is TGTGCCAGCAGTCAACAGGGAGGGCCCTATGGCTACACCTTC. Translation: CASSQQGGPYGYTF.

This clonotype was observed at least ten times. The V gene is TRBV12-3 or TRBV12-4, the J gene TRBJ1-1, with no clear D. The CDR3 length is 13 residues. The V and J ends lost 5 bases and 5 bases respectively, with 12 bases between them. DNA of the CDR3: TGTGCCAGCAGTGGGAGGGTTGGAACTGAAGCTTTCTTT. Its translation: CASSGRVGTEAFF.

The chain joins TRBV20-1 to TRBJ2-7, with D perhaps given as TRBD1 or TRBD2 (7 bases each). V lost 3 bases and J 4 bases, leaving 13 bases between the germline ends. The germline V gene has CDR1 DFQATT and CDR2 SNEGSKA (reference sequence). The CDR3 sequence is 13 residues long. CDR3 nucleotides: TGCAGTGCTAGGGGGGAGGGGGCGTACGAGCAGTACGTC. Its protein product is CSARGEGAYEQYV.